One sample yielded the 16 T cell receptor beta chains listed below, sequenced in a study of T cell clonotyping in hematopoietic cell transplantation. Time point in this sample: recipient sample about 28 days before transplant, after cytoreduction. The method was immunoSEQ multiplex PCR; TCRdb's version includes in-frame clones alone and lacks a portion of them. The table includes approximately 9,100 clones, more than 60% detected once. The sample in question was peripheral blood mononuclear cells, obtained before stem cell transplant. These receptors all stem from a man aged 55 to 70 with acute myeloid leukemia. Some clones in this sample may be carry-over from other donors' samples.

V and J are TRBV19 and TRBJ2-3, with 10 bases that match TRBD2. The CDR3 is 15 residues long. Germline assignment: CDR1 LNHDA and CDR2 SQIVND (reference sequence). V shed 5 bases, J shed 5 bases, and the junction held 7 bases outside the gene matches. CDR3 sequence: CASSASGSGGDTQYF. In nucleotides, the CDR3 is TGTGCCAGTAGTGCTAGCGGGAGTGGCGGAGATACGCAGTATTTT.

The V and J genes are TRBV6-6 and TRBJ2-5; maybe TRBD2 (6 bases). Germline assignment: CDR1 MNHNY and CDR2 SVGAGI (reference sequence). Trimming removed 6 bases at V and 0 bases at J, with 8 bases between. CDR3 length: 13 amino acids. CDR3 sequence: CASRRLDQETQYF. The CDR3 nucleotides are TGTGCCAGCAGGAGACTAGACCAAGAGACCCAGTACTTC.

The chain is built from TRBV9 and TRBJ2-6; the D is unclear. The germline V and J ends were trimmed by 3 bases and 4 bases, with 14 bases remaining between them. CDR1 is SGDLS, CDR2 YYNGEE, per germline. The CDR3 totals 16 residues. CDR3 DNA: TGTGCCAGCAGCGACCACCGGTTTTCCGGGGCCAACGTCCTGACTTTC. This gives the protein CASSDHRFSGANVLTF.

This chain joins TRBV6-5 and TRBJ2-3; 9 bases match TRBD1. V lost 6 bases and J lost 2; bases outside the gene matches: 6. The CDR3 covers 15 residues. Per germline, CDR1 MNHEY and CDR2 SVGAGI. The CDR3 region is CASSSGTGNTDTQYF. The CDR3 coding sequence is TGTGCCAGCAGCTCCGGGACAGGGAACACAGATACGCAGTATTTT.

The V gene is TRBV5-1, the J gene TRBJ2-7, with a possible D match to TRBD1 (6 bases). The CDR3 runs to 13 residues. V shed 3 bases and J shed 4 bases, with 11 bases lying between them. Germline values: CDR1 SGHRS, CDR2 YFSETQ. For the CDR3, the DNA is TGCGCCAGCAGCTCAGACAGGAGATACGAGCAGTACTTC. As protein: CASSSDRRYEQYF.

V usage is TRBV9 and J usage is TRBJ2-6, with a possible D match to TRBD1 (6 bases). CDR3 length: 14 residues. Looked up from germline, CDR1 is SGDLS and CDR2 is YYNGEE. Between the trimmed V and J ends, which lost 7 bases and 4 bases, there was a span of 12 bases. The CDR3 DNA follows: TGTGCCAGCGATTTTGGGACAGGGGCCAACGTCCTGACTTTC. It encodes CASDFGTGANVLTF.

The chain links TRBV2 to TRBJ2-3; D gene uncertain. The CDR3 spans 11 residues. From germline, CDR1 is SNHLY and CDR2 FYNNEI. V lost 4 bases and J 7 bases, leaving 6 bases between the germline ends. The CDR3 region is CASSGGYTQYF. The CDR3 DNA is TGTGCCAGCAGTGGAGGCTATACGCAGTATTTT.

V is TRBV11-2 and J is TRBJ2-1; D not resolved. The germline V gene encodes CDR1 SGHAT and CDR2 FQNNGV. V was trimmed by 4 bases and J by 8 bases, leaving 12 bases between them. This CDR3 is 13 amino acids long. CDR3 in amino acids: CASSWAFGDEQFF. The CDR3 DNA follows: TGTGCCAGCAGCTGGGCGTTCGGCGATGAGCAGTTCTTC.

The rearrangement uses TRBV2 and TRBJ1-2; D uncertain. The CDR3 runs 12 residues. CDR1 is SNHLY and CDR2 is FYNNEI in the germline V gene. Trimming removed 4 bases at V and 3 bases at J, with 6 bases between. CDR3 in amino acids: CASSAAYYGYTF. The CDR3 DNA is TGTGCCAGCAGTGCTGCTTACTATGGCTACACCTTC.

This clone was seen just once. The chain employs TRBV30 and TRBJ1-5, with D maybe TRBD1 (5 bases). In germline, CDR1 is GTSNPN, CDR2 SVGIG (reference sequence). The CDR3 length is 12 residues. The ends were cut back, 5 bases at V and 6 bases at J, with 11 bases in the middle. The DNA for the CDR3 is TGTGCCTGGGATCGGGGGACTCAGCCCCAGCATTTT. As protein: CAWDRGTQPQHF.

The rearrangement links TRBV11-1 to TRBJ1-1; D is perhaps TRBD1 (5 bases). Germline values: CDR1 SGHAT, CDR2 FQDESV (reference sequence). The CDR3 length is 11 residues. Trimming cost V 10 bases and J 8 bases, with 14 bases left between them. The CDR3 DNA is TGTGCCACCCAGACTCGGGGGGAAGCTTTCTTT. The encoded protein is CATQTRGEAFF.

This chain uses TRBV9 with TRBJ1-2; unclear D gene. The CDR3 is made up of 13 amino acids. Trimming cost V 5 bases and J 3 bases, with 11 bases left between them. Germline V gene data show CDR1 as SGDLS and CDR2 as YYNGEE. The CDR3 DNA reads TGTGCCAGCAGTATGGGCGGGGACTATGGCTACACCTTC. Protein: CASSMGGDYGYTF.

The CDR3 loop reads CASSMDRTNQPQHF. CDR3 sequence (DNA): TGTGCCAGCTCCATGGACCGAACCAATCAGCCCCAGCATTTT. The chain employs TRBV2 and TRBJ1-5; no firm D call. The CDR3 runs to 14 residues. The V end lost 8 bases, the J end lost 3 bases, and 14 bases lay between the germline ends. The germline gives CDR1 SNHLY, CDR2 FYNNEI.

This chain links TRBV6-1 with TRBJ2-2; 7 bases map to TRBD1. From germline, CDR1 is MNHNS and CDR2 SASEGT. The J segment lost 4 bases and the V segment lost 4 bases, leaving 9 bases of the junction unmatched. This CDR3 has 16 residues. CDR3 residues: CASSAYRGMATGELFF. CDR3 sequence (DNA): TGTGCCAGCAGTGCTTACAGGGGCATGGCCACCGGGGAGCTGTTTTTT.

The chain combines TRBV5-1 with TRBJ1-2, with D unresolved. The length of the CDR3 is 13 residues. V shed 4 bases and J shed 2 bases, with 9 bases lying between them. Germline loops: CDR1 SGHRS, CDR2 YFSETQ. The CDR3 sequence is CASSMDGNYGYTF. In DNA, the CDR3 is TGCGCCAGCAGCATGGACGGGAACTATGGCTACACCTTC.

The V gene is TRBV6-1, the J gene TRBJ1-5; D possibly corresponds to TRBD1 (5 bases). Per the germline V gene, CDR1 is MNHNS and CDR2 is SASEGT. The germline V and J ends were trimmed by 3 bases and 6 bases, with 15 bases remaining between them. The CDR3 sequence is 15 residues long. This CDR3 reads CASSEGQGLVQPQHF. In DNA, the CDR3 is TGTGCCAGCAGTGAGGGCCAGGGTCTCGTTCAGCCCCAGCATTTT.